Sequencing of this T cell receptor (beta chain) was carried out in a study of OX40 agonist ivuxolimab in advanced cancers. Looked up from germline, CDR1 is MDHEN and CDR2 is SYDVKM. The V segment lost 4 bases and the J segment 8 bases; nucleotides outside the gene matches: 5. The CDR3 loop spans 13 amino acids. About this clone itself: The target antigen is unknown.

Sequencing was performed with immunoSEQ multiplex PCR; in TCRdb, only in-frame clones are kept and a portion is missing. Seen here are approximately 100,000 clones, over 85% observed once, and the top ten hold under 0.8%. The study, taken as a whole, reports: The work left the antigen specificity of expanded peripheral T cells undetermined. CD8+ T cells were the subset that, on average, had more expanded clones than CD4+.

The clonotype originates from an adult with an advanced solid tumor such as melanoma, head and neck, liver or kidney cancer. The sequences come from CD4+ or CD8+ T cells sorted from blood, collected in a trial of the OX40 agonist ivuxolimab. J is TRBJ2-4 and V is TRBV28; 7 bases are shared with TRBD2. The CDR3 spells CASSWAGGDIQYF. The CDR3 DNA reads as TGTGCCAGCAGTTGGGCTGGGGGGGACATTCAGTACTTC.